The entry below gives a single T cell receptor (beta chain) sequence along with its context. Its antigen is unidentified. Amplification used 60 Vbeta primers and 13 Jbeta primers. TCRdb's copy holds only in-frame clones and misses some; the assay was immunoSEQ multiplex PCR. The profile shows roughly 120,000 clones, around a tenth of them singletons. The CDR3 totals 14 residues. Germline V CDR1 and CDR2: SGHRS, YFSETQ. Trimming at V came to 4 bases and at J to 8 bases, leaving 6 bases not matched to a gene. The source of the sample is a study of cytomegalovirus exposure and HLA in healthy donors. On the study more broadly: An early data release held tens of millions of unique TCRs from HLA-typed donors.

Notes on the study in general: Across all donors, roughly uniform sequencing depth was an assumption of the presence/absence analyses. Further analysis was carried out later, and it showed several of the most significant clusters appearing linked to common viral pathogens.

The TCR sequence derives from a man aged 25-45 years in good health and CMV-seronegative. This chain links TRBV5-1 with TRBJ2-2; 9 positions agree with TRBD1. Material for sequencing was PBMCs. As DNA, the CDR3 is TGCGCCAGCAGCGGCGGGACAGGGAGAGGGGAGCTGTTTTTT. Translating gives CASSGGTGRGELFF.